Reported below is one T cell receptor (beta chain). This specimen belongs to a study of CD8 T cells in Susac syndrome. On the study more broadly: Patients with Susac syndrome were, at the time of blood collection, therapy-naive, maintained on corticosteroids, or maintained on intravenous immunoglobulin alone.

CDR3 length: 16 residues. Between the trimmed V and J ends, which lost 3 bases and 3 bases, there was a span of 17 bases. Germline V gene data show CDR1 as MGHDK and CDR2 as SYGVNS. The RNA, about 0.5 to 1 ug, was put through reverse transcription using random hexamers. Via MiXCR, TCRdb re-called the immunoSEQ multiplex PCR reads, giving one row per CDR3 protein. The sample consists of some 170,000 distinct CDR3 sequences, just under 95% of them appearing once. Blood CD8+ and CD4+ T cells underwent high-throughput TCR beta sequencing. Negative isolation yielded the CD8+ and CD4+ T cells, while FACS enriched the TEMRA cells.

The chain couples TRBV25-1 to TRBJ2-5, with D perhaps matching TRBD1 (6 bases). The TCR was taken from a human donor with Susac syndrome. The sequenced material came from CD4+ T cells from PBMCs. CDR3 nucleotide sequence: TGTGCCAGCAGTGATCCCCGCAGGGGCGAAGAAGAGACCCAGTACTTC. It encodes CASSDPRRGEEETQYF. Drawing the rest from reference TRBV25-1 and TRBJ2-5, the complete variable domain is EADIYQTPRYLVIGTGKKITLECSQTMGHDKMYWYQQDPGMELHLIHYSYGVNSTEKGDLSSESTVSRIRTEHFPLTLESARPSHTSQYLCASSDPRRGEEETQYFGPGTRLLVL.